One sample yielded the 15 T cell receptor beta chains listed below, sequenced in a study of T cell responses to AZD1222 COVID-19 vaccine. Clones were read by immunoSEQ multiplex PCR, and TCRdb kept only the in-frame ones, dropping some. The data hold about 180,000 clones, with approximately 86% observed a single time. This specimen was peripheral blood, taken 28 days after the second AZD1222 dose. Receptors were obtained from an adult who received the AZD1222 COVID-19 vaccine.

V is TRBV29-1 and J is TRBJ2-7; 10 positions agree with TRBD1. CDR3 size: 14 residues. V lost 7 bases to trimming and J lost 2 bases; unmatched junction nucleotides: 8. CDR1 is SQVTM and CDR2 is ANQGSEA in the germline V gene. The CDR3 here is CSASRGQGPYEQYF. The CDR3 DNA reads TGCAGCGCGAGTAGGGGACAGGGGCCCTACGAGCAGTACTTC.

V gene TRBV12-3 or TRBV12-4 combines with J gene TRBJ1-1; TRBD1 might be the D (5 bases). The CDR3 totals 13 residues. The V end was cut by 8 bases, the J end by 0 bases, with 10 bases between. The CDR3 region has the DNA TGTGCCAGCCAGGGATTTATGAACACTGAAGCTTTCTTT. It specifies CASQGFMNTEAFF.

V gene TRBV18 combines with J gene TRBJ2-3, with TRBD1 identical over 9 bases. Germline trimming cut 1 base from V and 6 bases from J; bases unmatched to any gene: 8. Germline V CDR1 and CDR2: KGHSH, LQKENI. This CDR3 comprises 16 residues. CDR3 coding DNA: TGTGCCAGCTCACCACAGTCGGGACAGGGTTTCGATACGCAGTATTTT. Translating gives CASSPQSGQGFDTQYF. Combining the CDR3 with reference TRBV18 and TRBJ2-3 gives the whole variable domain NAGVMQNPRHLVRRRGQEARLRCSPMKGHSHVYWYRQLPEEGLKFMVYLQKENIIDESGMPKERFSAEFPKEGPSILRIQQVVRGDSAAYFCASSPQSGQGFDTQYFGPGTRLTVL.

The chain employs TRBV5-6 and TRBJ2-2; D not certain. The V and J ends lost 0 bases and 4 bases respectively, with 4 bases between them. The CDR3 is 13 amino acids. In germline, CDR1 is SGHDT, CDR2 YYEEEE. The CDR3 loop reads CASSLAGTGELFF. The CDR3 DNA sequence: TGTGCCAGCAGCTTGGCTGGCACCGGGGAGCTGTTTTTT.

The chain links TRBV11-3 to TRBJ2-7; 11 bases fit TRBD1. V shed 6 bases, J shed 3 bases, and the junction held 7 bases outside the gene matches. This CDR3 has 15 amino acids. CDR1 and CDR2 (germline): SGHNT, YENEEA. As DNA, the CDR3 is TGTGCCAGCAGTCTCGGACAGGGGGCACACTACGAGCAGTACTTC. Amino acid sequence: CASSLGQGAHYEQYF. The full variable domain, completed using reference TRBV11-3 and TRBJ2-7, is EAGVVQSPRYKIIEKKQPVAFWCNPISGHNTLYWYLQNLGQGPELLIRYENEEAVDDSQLPKDRFSAERLKGVDSTLKIQPAELGDSAVYLCASSLGQGAHYEQYFGPGTRLTVT.

This clone has more than one count but fewer than ten. V usage is TRBV4-3 and J usage is TRBJ1-2; D gene ambiguous. The CDR3 spans 18 residues. Trimming left V 0 bases short and J 0 bases short, with 17 bases between. Looked up from germline, CDR1 is LGHNA and CDR2 is YSLEER. In DNA form, the CDR3 reads TGCGCCAGCAGCCAAGATCCCTCCATGGGGAGTGCTAACTATGGCTACACCTTC. Translation gives CASSQDPSMGSANYGYTF.

This clone was detected once. The J gene is TRBJ2-7, the V gene TRBV28; 8 bases line up with TRBD1. Per the germline V gene, CDR1 is MDHEN and CDR2 is SYDVKM. Germline trimming cut 4 bases from V and 2 bases from J; bases unmatched to any gene: 7. The CDR3 loop spans 15 amino acids. CDR3 region: CASSSFGTGTYEQYF. The CDR3 DNA reads as TGTGCCAGCAGTTCATTCGGGACAGGAACCTACGAGCAGTACTTC. The complete variable domain, with remaining parts taken from reference TRBV28 and TRBJ2-7, reads DVKVTQSSRYLVKRTGEKVFLECVQDMDHENMFWYRQDPGLGLRLIYFSYDVKMKEKGDIPEGYSVSREKKERFSLILESASTNQTSMYLCASSSFGTGTYEQYFGPGTRLTVT.

This rearrangement joins TRBV27 to TRBJ1-2; D is ambiguous. V dropped 3 bases and J dropped 4 bases, with 6 bases sitting between them. The germline V gene encodes CDR1 MNHEY and CDR2 SMNVEV (reference sequence). The CDR3 is 12 amino acids. The chain's CDR3 is CASSFNVYGYTF. The DNA of the CDR3 is TGTGCCAGCAGTTTTAACGTCTATGGCTACACCTTC.

The rearrangement uses TRBV4-1 and TRBJ1-2, with 7 nucleotides matching TRBD1. The V gene's germline CDR1 is MGHRA and CDR2 YSYEKL. After removal of 0 bases from V and 1 base from J, the junction contained 5 bases not matched to a gene. This CDR3 contains 16 residues. CDR3 DNA: TGCGCCAGCAGCCAAGAACCGACAGGGATTAACTATGGCTACACCTTC. Translated: CASSQEPTGINYGYTF.

This clone occurred a few times. This chain joins TRBV19 and TRBJ1-5; no clear D gene. The CDR3 has 15 residues. CDR1 is LNHDA and CDR2 is SQIVND in the germline V gene (reference sequence). Between the trimmed V and J ends, which lost 7 bases and 1 base, there was a span of 14 bases. CDR3 sequence (DNA): TGTGCCAGTATTCCCAACAGACGAAGCAATCAGCCCCAGCATTTT. Amino acids: CASIPNRRSNQPQHF.

The V and J genes are TRBV7-9 and TRBJ2-1, with 15 bases identical to TRBD2. V was clipped by 5 bases and J by 9 bases; unmatched bases: 5. The germline gives CDR1 SEHNR, CDR2 FQNEAQ (reference sequence). The CDR3 contains 15 residues. The CDR3 reads CASSRTSGGVAEQFF. The CDR3, as DNA: TGTGCCAGCAGCAGGACTAGCGGGGGGGTGGCTGAGCAGTTCTTC. Looking up the rest from reference TRBV7-9 and TRBJ2-1 gives the full variable domain: DTGVSQNPRHKITKRGQNVTFRCDPISEHNRLYWYRQTLGQGPEFLTYFQNEAQLEKSRLLSDRFSAERPKGSFSTLEIQRTEQGDSAMYLCASSRTSGGVAEQFFGPGTRLTVL.

The chain carries TRBV29-1 and TRBJ2-7; D gene ambiguous. Germline V gene lookup returns CDR1 SQVTM and CDR2 ANQGSEA. The CDR3 covers 11 residues. Trimming removed 6 bases from V and 0 bases from J, with 6 bases in between. CDR3: CSVFSSYEQYF. For the CDR3, the DNA is TGCAGCGTCTTTAGCTCCTACGAGCAGTACTTC.

The gene calls are TRBV6-5 and TRBJ2-1, with TRBD2 matching over 8 bases. CDR1 MNHEY and CDR2 SVGAGI come from the germline V gene. The trim removed 7 bases at V and 6 bases at J, leaving 8 bases unmatched. CDR3 size: 14 residues. Here the CDR3 DNA reads TGTGCCAGCAAAGGGACTAGTGATTTCAATGAGCAGTTCTTC. It is translated as CASKGTSDFNEQFF.

The chain couples TRBV19 to TRBJ1-1, with D perhaps TRBD1 (6 bases). V was trimmed by 4 bases and J by 5 bases, leaving 11 bases between them. There are 13 residues in the CDR3. Per the germline V gene, CDR1 is LNHDA and CDR2 is SQIVND (reference sequence). The CDR3 nucleotides are TGTGCCAGTAGTACAACAGGGCAAACTGAAGCTTTCTTT. Amino acid sequence: CASSTTGQTEAFF.

This clone showed up just a few times. This same CDR3 is encoded by further DNA sequences in the sample. V is TRBV5-1 and J is TRBJ2-7; D gene ambiguous. V was pared by 0 bases and J by 1 base, with 5 bases between. Germline-derived CDR1 and CDR2 are SGHRS and YFSETQ. The CDR3 covers 13 residues. The DNA of the CDR3 is TGCGCCAGCAGCTTGGACGGTTCCTACGAGCAGTACTTC. Translated: CASSLDGSYEQYF.